Listed here are 15 T cell receptor beta chains from one sample, sequenced in a study of T-cell memory formation after mild COVID-19. TCRdb used MiXCR to reprocess the 5' RACE reads, holding one entry per CDR3 protein. Here the sample spans some 120,000 distinct CDR3 sequences, around 15% being singletons. The sample consisted of PBMCs or a T cell subset sorted from them (not recorded which). Source of these receptors: a man younger than 30 who had mild COVID-19 (a few samples of this study predate the infection). Cell type and time point are not known.

The chain joins TRBV4-2 to TRBJ2-1; 9 positions match TRBD1. The germline gives CDR1 LGHNA, CDR2 YNFKEQ. The CDR3 contains 14 residues. V lost 4 bases to trimming and J lost 9 bases; unmatched junction nucleotides: 7. The CDR3 spells CASSPWTGEGEQFF. The CDR3 nucleotides are TGTGCCAGCAGCCCCTGGACAGGGGAAGGTGAGCAGTTCTTC.

This clonotype has only a few counts. The chain joins TRBV7-2 to TRBJ2-7, with 7 bases aligning to TRBD1. V trimming: 3 bases; J trimming: 2 bases; junction bases outside the gene matches: 1. CDR1 SGHTA and CDR2 FQGNSA come from the germline V gene. CDR3 length: 13 residues. CDR3 region: CASSFGQAYEQYV. CDR3 bases: TGTGCCAGCAGCTTCGGACAGGCCTACGAGCAGTACGTC.

The chain recombines TRBV7-9 with TRBJ1-2; possibly TRBD1 for D (5 bases). V shed 5 bases and J shed 7 bases, with 23 bases lying between them. The germline V gene encodes CDR1 SEHNR and CDR2 FQNEAQ (reference sequence). There are 16 residues in the CDR3. The CDR3 sequence is CASSDETRGRTGGYTF. The DNA of the CDR3 is TGTGCCAGCAGCGACGAGACGCGGGGCAGAACGGGTGGCTACACCTTC.

This clonotype was observed a few times. The chain couples TRBV6-6 to TRBJ1-1, with 7 bases identical to TRBD1. From germline, CDR1 is MNHNY and CDR2 SVGAGI (reference sequence). The CDR3 spans 12 residues. Trimming at V came to 6 bases and at J to 12 bases, leaving 10 bases not matched to a gene. The CDR3 coding sequence is TGTGCCAGCAGCAAGGGGGACAGAGTATCTTTCTTT. Its translation is CASSKGDRVSFF.

This clonotype occurred a few times. The chain employs TRBV29-1 and TRBJ2-3; D is unresolved. CDR1 and CDR2 from the germline V gene are SQVTM and ANQGSEA. CDR3 length equals 11 residues. The V gene lost 7 bases and the J gene lost 6 bases, with 11 bases spanning the gap. The CDR3 is CSGLRRDTQYF. CDR3 sequence (DNA): TGCAGCGGGCTGCGTAGGGATACGCAGTATTTT.

There are a few counts of this clonotype. The chain carries TRBV29-1 and TRBJ2-7, with 7 nucleotides matching TRBD1. CDR1 is SQVTM, CDR2 ANQGSEA, per germline. The CDR3 covers 13 residues. V trimming: 7 bases; J trimming: 0 bases; junction bases outside the gene matches: 6. CDR3 residues: CSATGPPSYEQYV. CDR3 coding DNA: TGCAGCGCGACAGGGCCCCCCTCCTACGAGCAGTACGTC.

The rearrangement uses TRBV3-1 and TRBJ2-7, with no clear D. CDR1 LGHDT and CDR2 YNNKEL come from the germline V gene (reference sequence). The CDR3 loop spans 15 amino acids. The V gene lost 0 bases and the J gene lost 2 bases, with 11 bases spanning the gap. CDR3 sequence: CASSQDQYFTYEQYF. In DNA, the CDR3 is TGTGCCAGCAGCCAAGATCAATATTTCACCTACGAGCAGTACTTC.

In this sample, this clonotype turned up a few times. This chain uses TRBV6-5 with TRBJ1-2; a weak D match, TRBD1 (5 bases). The CDR3 is 13 residues long. V shed 4 bases and J shed 3 bases, with 9 bases lying between them. Germline CDR1 reads MNHEY; CDR2 reads SVGAGI. The CDR3 coding sequence is TGTGCCAGCAGTTTCCAGGGCGACTATGGCTACACCTTC. The encoded protein is CASSFQGDYGYTF.

The V call is TRBV24-1, the J call TRBJ2-5; D unclear. In germline, CDR1 is KGHDR, CDR2 SFDVKD. The ends were cut back, 5 bases at V and 1 base at J, with 7 bases in the middle. The length of the CDR3 is 13 residues. CDR3: CATSGRPQETQYF. The CDR3 DNA sequence: TGTGCCACCAGTGGCCGCCCCCAAGAGACCCAGTACTTC.

The table lists this clonotype with a few counts. The chain couples TRBV5-1 to TRBJ1-1, with D perhaps TRBD1 (5 bases). The V gene lost 1 base and the J gene lost 1 base, with 8 bases spanning the gap. The CDR3 length is 14 residues. Looked up from germline, CDR1 is SGHRS and CDR2 is YFSETQ. The CDR3 protein is CASSLFQGNTEAFF. In DNA, the CDR3 is TGCGCCAGCAGCTTGTTTCAGGGGAACACTGAAGCTTTCTTT.

This chain links TRBV12-3 or TRBV12-4 with TRBJ1-2; perhaps TRBD1 as D (6 bases). The CDR3 has 14 amino acids. V was trimmed by 6 bases and J by 8 bases, leaving 19 bases between them. The CDR3 bases are TGTGCCAGCAGGGGGGCGGGACGGTGGCTCGGCTACACCTTC. Its translation is CASRGAGRWLGYTF.

This chain links TRBV20-1 with TRBJ2-3, with D possibly matching TRBD2 (5 bases). Germline CDR1 is DFQATT and CDR2 is SNEGSKA (reference sequence). This CDR3 is 13 amino acids long. V lost 5 bases, J lost 3 bases, and 12 bases lay in between. CDR3 amino acids: CSAHLASTDTQYF. CDR3 DNA sequence: TGCAGTGCTCACCTAGCAAGTACAGATACGCAGTATTTT.

The chain combines TRBV21-1 with TRBJ1-6; the table calls TRBD1, which could not be checked here. TRBV21-1 is deemed a pseudogene. The CDR3 contains 16 residues. CDR3: CASSKVPHSYNSPLHF. The CDR3 bases are TGTGCCAGCAGCAAAGTCCCCCACTCCTATAATTCACCCCTCCACTTT.

This clonotype was found a few times. This chain links TRBV4-3 with TRBJ2-6, with D unclear. The CDR3 is 17 amino acids. CDR1 and CDR2 from the germline V gene are LGHNA and YSLEER. The V end lost 0 bases, the J end lost 2 bases, and 11 bases lay between the germline ends. The CDR3 DNA is TGCGCCAGCAGCCAAGAGAGGCTCAGTGCTGGGGCCAACGTCCTGACTTTC. Translating it yields CASSQERLSAGANVLTF.

The table lists this clonotype with a few counts. This chain connects TRBV20-1 to TRBJ2-5; D possibly corresponds to TRBD2 (7 bases). The V and J ends lost 3 bases and 1 base respectively, with 9 bases between them. The CDR3 sequence is 13 residues long. The germline V gene has CDR1 DFQATT and CDR2 SNEGSKA (reference sequence). CDR3 sequence (DNA): TGCAGTGCTAGGGGGGGGCCCCAAGAGACCCAGTACTTC. Protein product: CSARGGPQETQYF.